A single sample gave rise to the 17 T cell receptor beta chains below, sequenced in a study of blood T cell repertoires in COVID-19. Only in-frame clones appear in the TCRdb table, and some are missing; sequencing was by immunoSEQ multiplex PCR. The repertoire holds approximately 16,000 clones, with roughly 90% as singletons. The sequenced material came from peripheral blood. The receptors stem from a human donor in a cohort sampled during active COVID-19.

The gene calls are TRBV5-3 and TRBJ2-1, with 9 nucleotides matching TRBD1. TRBV5-3 is identified as an open reading frame with a role that is uncertain. The CDR3 length is 15 residues. Trimming cost V 5 bases and J 9 bases; bases outside gene matches: 12. The CDR3 DNA follows: TGTGCCAGAAGTCCGGACAGGGGATTATTTGGTGAGCAGTTCTTC. Translated, it gives CARSPDRGLFGEQFF.

This clone has just one count. This rearrangement joins TRBV29-1 to TRBJ1-2, with 7 positions matching TRBD1. The length of the CDR3 is 11 residues. V was clipped by 7 bases and J by 4 bases; unmatched bases: 3. The germline V gene has CDR1 SQVTM and CDR2 ANQGSEA. The CDR3 nucleotides are TGCAGCGCTCAGGGGGGCTATGGCTACACCTTC. It translates to CSAQGGYGYTF. Combining the CDR3 with reference TRBV29-1 and TRBJ1-2 gives the whole variable domain SAVISQKPSRDICQRGTSLTIQCQVDSQVTMMFWYRQQPGQSLTLIATANQGSEATYESGFVIDKFPISRPNLTFSTLTVSNMSPEDSSIYLCSAQGGYGYTFGSGTRLTVV.

The chain recombines TRBV5-1 with TRBJ1-1, with 7 positions matching TRBD1. Per germline, CDR1 SGHRS and CDR2 YFSETQ. This CDR3 region has 13 residues. V gave up 5 bases and J gave up 11 bases; unmatched junction bases: 12. The CDR3: CASRPDRSTGAFF. The DNA of the CDR3 is TGCGCCAGCAGGCCGGACAGGTCGACTGGCGCTTTCTTT.

The table lists this clone with a count of one. The chain joins TRBV5-1 to TRBJ2-5; D not certain. Looked up from germline, CDR1 is SGHRS and CDR2 is YFSETQ. V gave up 7 bases and J gave up 4 bases, with 8 bases separating them. This CDR3 is built from 11 residues. The CDR3, as DNA: TGCGCCAGCGCGGCCGGAGAGACCCAGTACTTC. Protein sequence: CASAAGETQYF.

The gene calls are TRBV6-5 and TRBJ2-7, with 9 bases that match TRBD1. CDR3 length: 16 residues. Trimming at V came to 2 bases and at J to 2 bases, leaving 7 bases not matched to a gene. Germline loops: CDR1 MNHEY, CDR2 SVGAGI. The CDR3 here is CASSYQETGGTYEQYF. The CDR3, as DNA: TGTGCCAGCAGTTACCAAGAGACAGGGGGGACCTACGAGCAGTACTTC.

V and J are TRBV3-1 (or the pseudogene TRBV3-2) and TRBJ1-4, with D possibly being TRBD1 (5 bases). In germline, CDR1 is LGHDT, CDR2 YNNKEL (reference sequence). This CDR3 has 14 amino acids. Trimming pared 3 bases from V and 2 bases from J, leaving 7 bases between. CDR3 sequence (DNA): TGTGCCAGCAGCCACGGGGGGACTAATGAAAAACTGTTTTTT. Protein sequence: CASSHGGTNEKLFF.

The genes are TRBV7-9 and TRBJ1-3, with unresolved D. V gave up 5 bases and J gave up 1 base, with 9 bases separating them. Germline CDR1 is SEHNR and CDR2 is FQNEAQ (reference sequence). The CDR3 consists of 14 residues. CDR3 loop: CASSRGVSGNTIYF. CDR3 sequence (DNA): TGTGCCAGCAGCCGAGGTGTATCTGGAAACACCATATATTTT. The full variable domain, rest sourced from reference TRBV7-9 and TRBJ1-3, is DTGVSQNPRHKITKRGQNVTFRCDPISEHNRLYWYRQTLGQGPEFLTYFQNEAQLEKSRLLSDRFSAERPKGSFSTLEIQRTEQGDSAMYLCASSRGVSGNTIYFGEGSWLTVV.

J is TRBJ1-1 and V is TRBV11-2, with D perhaps matching TRBD1 (5 bases). CDR3 size: 13 residues. The germline V gene has CDR1 SGHAT and CDR2 FQNNGV. With 11 bases removed from V and 0 bases from J, the gap between germline ends came to 13 bases. The chain's CDR3 is CAGGVGMNTEAFF. The CDR3 coding sequence is TGTGCCGGGGGGGTCGGGATGAACACTGAAGCTTTCTTT.

The chain has TRBV27 and TRBJ2-3; the match to TRBD1 covers 10 bases. V shed 7 bases, J shed 3 bases, and the junction held 10 bases outside the gene matches. CDR1 is MNHEY and CDR2 is SMNVEV in the germline V gene (reference sequence). The CDR3 spans 16 residues. The CDR3 DNA reads TGTGCCAGCACCCGAGCGGGACAGGGGAGGACAGATACGCAGTATTTT. Its translation is CASTRAGQGRTDTQYF.

The chain employs TRBV15 and TRBJ1-4; TRBD1 agrees at 10 bases. Germline assignment: CDR1 LNHNV and CDR2 YYDKDF (reference sequence). V lost 0 bases and J lost 5; bases outside the gene matches: 9. This CDR3 spans 18 amino acids. This CDR3 reads CATSRERQGAGVNEKLFF. CDR3 bases: TGTGCCACCAGCAGAGAACGACAGGGGGCTGGGGTCAATGAAAAACTGTTTTTT.

This chain links TRBV18 with TRBJ1-2; 9 bases are shared with TRBD1. Germline V lookup: CDR1 KGHSH, CDR2 LQKENI. This CDR3 is 15 amino acids long. V lost 5 bases and J lost 8; bases outside the gene matches: 12. CDR3 bases: TGTGCCAGCTCATCCCAACAGGGGGCGGTAGACGGCTACACCTTC. Residues: CASSSQQGAVDGYTF.

The CDR3 region is CASSGGQAWGYTF. The CDR3 coding sequence is TGTGCCAGCAGCGGTGGACAGGCATGGGGCTACACCTTC. V gene TRBV9 combines with J gene TRBJ1-2; TRBD1 agrees at 7 bases. CDR1 is SGDLS and CDR2 is YYNGEE in the germline V gene. J lost 8 bases, V lost 3 bases, and 7 bases had no gene match. The CDR3 is made up of 13 amino acids.

This clone has just one count. The chain joins TRBV30 to TRBJ2-2; D unresolved. The CDR3 is 12 amino acids. Germline CDR1 GTSNPN, CDR2 SVGIG (reference sequence). V shed 5 bases and J shed 5 bases, with 9 bases lying between them. The CDR3 DNA sequence: TGTGCCTGGTCCCGGTCAACCGGGGAGCTGTTTTTT. This gives the protein CAWSRSTGELFF.

The V call is TRBV3-1 (or the pseudogene TRBV3-2), the J call TRBJ2-1; 7 positions agree with TRBD2. The CDR3 totals 15 residues. Per the germline V gene, CDR1 is LGHDT and CDR2 is YNNKEL (reference sequence). With 4 bases clipped from V and 5 bases from J, the junction kept 8 bases outside the gene matches. The CDR3 loop is CASSPEPGGDNEQFF. In DNA form, the CDR3 reads TGTGCCAGCAGCCCAGAGCCGGGGGGAGACAATGAGCAGTTCTTC.

J is TRBJ1-1 and V is TRBV7-3; no clear D gene. Looked up from germline, CDR1 is SGHTA and CDR2 is FQGTGA. This CDR3 is 13 amino acids long. The V end was cut by 4 bases, the J end by 5 bases, with 11 bases between. CDR3 residues: CASSSAGSTEAFF. The CDR3, as DNA: TGTGCCAGCAGCTCGGCGGGGAGTACTGAAGCTTTCTTT.

This chain links TRBV12-5 with TRBJ2-1, with 10 bases aligning to TRBD2. V lost 5 bases, J lost 6 bases, and 4 bases stayed unmatched. The CDR3 extends over 14 amino acids. CDR1 and CDR2 from the germline V gene are LGHNT and FRNRAP. The CDR3 is CASGASGGGNEQFF. In DNA form, the CDR3 reads TGTGCTAGTGGTGCGAGCGGGGGGGGCAATGAGCAGTTCTTC.

This clone was recorded once. This rearrangement joins TRBV2 to TRBJ1-3, with a weak D call TRBD1 (5 bases). CDR1 is SNHLY and CDR2 is FYNNEI in the germline V gene. V was clipped by 5 bases and J by 4 bases, with 12 bases between them. The CDR3 runs 14 residues. CDR3: CASSSINRGNTIYF. The CDR3 DNA reads TGTGCCAGCAGTAGCATTAACAGGGGAAACACCATATATTTT.